This TCR beta chain was sequenced during a study of T cells in localized non-small cell lung cancer. V shed 8 bases and J 7 bases; nucleotides not matched to a gene: 11. Germline V lookup: CDR1 ENHRY, CDR2 SYGVKD. CDR3 length: 15 amino acids. The assay was immunoSEQ multiplex PCR, and TCRdb's table has in-frame clones only and misses some. The data hold about 54,000 clones, with about 80% observed a single time. The sequencing used peripheral blood, collected before any cancer treatment. The chain joins TRBV10-3 to TRBJ2-1; TRBD1 agrees at 10 bases. The TCR comes from a female donor older than 55 with stage II squamous cell lung carcinoma. The CDR3 nucleotides are TGTGCCATCGGAGAAGGACAGGGGGGAGTGAATGAGCAGTTCTTC. This sequence encodes CAIGEGQGGVNEQFF.